These T cell receptor beta chains were read from a single sample in a study of Graves' ophthalmopathy and Graves' hyperthyroidism. TCRdb ran MiXCR on the multiplex PCR reads and lists one entry per CDR3 protein. The data show 580,000 or so distinct CDR3 sequences, roughly 40% seen once. Input material: peripheral blood or thyroid tissue (not recorded which). Receptor source: an adult man with Graves' hyperthyroidism. Each CDR3 is given with its conserved first and last residue. The D gene is left open where the match is weak. Clone size, where shown, is once, few, many, or a class for clones that have expanded.

>NA|TRBJ2-3|few|TRBV7-9
CASSFSPGDGADTQYF
TGTGCCAGCAGCTTTTCCCCGGGGGATGGAGCAGATACGCAGTATTTT
>NA|TRBJ1-4|many|TRBV2
CASSGMGNEKLFF
TGTGCCAGCAGTGGGATGGGGAATGAAAAACTGTTTTTT
>NA|TRBJ2-5|many|TRBV6-5
CASSDFQETQYF
TGTGCCAGCAGCGATTTCCAAGAGACCCAGTACTTC
>TRBD2|TRBJ2-2|NA|TRBV9
CASSPRTSGKGELFF
TGTGCCAGCAGCCCCCGGACTAGCGGGAAGGGGGAGCTGTTTTTT
>NA|TRBJ1-2|NA|TRBV20-1
CSDRDLGPNYGYTF
TGCAGTGACCGTGACCTCGGACCCAACTATGGCTACACCTTC
>TRBD1|TRBJ1-5|NA|TRBV2
CACSGKQGSQPQHF
TGTGCCTGCAGTGGTAAACAGGGGAGTCAGCCCCAGCATTTT
>NA|TRBJ2-1|few|TRBV20-1
CSARDPLSHEQFF
TGCAGTGCTAGAGACCCTTTGTCTCACGAGCAGTTCTTC
>TRBD1|TRBJ1-5|many|TRBV12-3/TRBV12-4
CASSPDRGRTYSNQPQHF
TGTGCCAGCTCCCCAGACAGGGGCCGCACGTATAGCAATCAGCCCCAGCATTTT
>NA|TRBJ1-2|many|TRBV5-6
CASSWGGAEPTRPPYGYTF
TGTGCCAGCAGCTGGGGGGGGGCAGAACCTACCCGACCCCCCTATGGCTACACCTTC
>NA|TRBJ1-1|few|TRBV28
CASQLGVNTEAFF
TGTGCCAGCCAACTGGGGGTGAACACTGAAGCTTTCTTT
>TRBD2|TRBJ2-3|NA|TRBV10-2
CASSSGGARADTQYF
TGCGCCAGCAGTAGCGGGGGGGCGCGGGCGGATACGCAGTATTTT
>NA|TRBJ2-7|many|TRBV12-3/TRBV12-4
CASSLFRTESSYEQYF
TGTGCCAGCAGTTTATTTCGGACAGAGAGCTCCTACGAGCAGTACTTC
>TRBD1|TRBJ2-7|NA|TRBV24-1
CATSAKGQIYEQYF
TGTGCCACCAGTGCTAAGGGACAGATATACGAGCAGTACTTC
>TRBD2|TRBJ2-7|many|TRBV7-9
CASSLERDGRYEQYF
TGTGCCAGCAGCCTCGAGCGGGACGGCCGTTACGAGCAGTACTTC
>NA|TRBJ1-1|NA|TRBV19
CASSISVLAGAKEAFF
TGTGCCAGTAGTATTTCGGTATTGGCGGGGGCAAAAGAAGCTTTCTTT
>TRBD1|TRBJ2-5|NA|TRBV15
CATSRVDRGQETQYF
TGTGCCACCAGCAGAGTAGACAGGGGCCAAGAGACCCAGTACTTC
>NA|TRBJ2-7|once|TRBV10-3
CASRPNRPIPCEQYF
TGTGCCAGTAGACCCAACAGGCCCATTCCCTGCGAGCAGTACTTC
>NA|TRBJ1-2|NA|TRBV5-4
CASSPLGGEMGYYGYTF
TGTGCCAGCAGCCCTCTCGGGGGGGAGATGGGCTACTATGGCTACACCTTC
>NA|TRBJ1-2|many|TRBV2
CASSAGSINYGYTF
TGTGCCAGCAGCGCAGGGAGTATCAACTATGGCTACACCTTC
>TRBD2|TRBJ2-7|once|TRBV20-1
CSARPTSGRYEQYF
TGCAGTGCTAGGCCTACTAGCGGGAGGTACGAGCAGTACTTC
>NA|TRBJ2-2|NA|TRBV15
CATSRDYSGGNTGELFF
TGTGCCACCAGCAGAGATTACAGTGGAGGGAACACCGGGGAGCTGTTTTTT
>TRBD1|TRBJ1-1|many|TRBV20-1
CSARDSGGFTEAFF
TGCAGTGCTAGAGACTCAGGGGGATTTACTGAAGCTTTCTTT
>NA|TRBJ2-2|NA|TRBV29-1
CSVGDGNTGELFF
TGCAGCGTTGGGGACGGGAACACCGGGGAGCTGTTTTTT
>TRBD1|TRBJ2-5|many|TRBV6-5
CASSLAGTEETQYF
TGTGCCAGCAGTTTAGCCGGGACAGAAGAGACCCAGTACTTC
>TRBD1|TRBJ1-5|many|TRBV20-1
CSASVGTGAGQPQHF
TGCAGTGCCTCGGTTGGGACAGGGGCCGGTCAGCCCCAGCATTTT
>TRBD1|TRBJ1-2|NA|TRBV15
CATSSLYQGARGYTF
TGTGCCACCAGCAGTTTATACCAGGGGGCGAGAGGCTACACCTTC
>NA|TRBJ2-5|NA|TRBV14
CASSWGQFQETQYF
TGTGCCAGCAGCTGGGGGCAATTCCAAGAGACCCAGTACTTC
>NA|TRBJ1-1|NA|TRBV24-1
CASVPGPGTEAFF
TGTGCTAGCGTTCCGGGTCCAGGGACTGAAGCTTTCTTT
>TRBD2|TRBJ2-3|NA|TRBV6-4
CASSDTGTSGADTQYF
TGTGCCAGCAGTGATACCGGGACTAGCGGCGCAGATACGCAGTATTTT
>TRBD1|TRBJ2-2|NA|TRBV20-1
CSARPATGYTGELFF
TGCAGTGCTCGCCCTGCGACAGGGTACACCGGGGAGCTGTTTTTT
>TRBD1|TRBJ1-2|NA|TRBV25-1
CASCSGQGSYGYTF
TGTGCCAGCTGCAGCGGACAGGGGTCCTATGGCTACACCTTC
>NA|TRBJ2-7|NA|TRBV19
CASSISSYEQHF
TGTGCCAGTAGTATATCCTCCTACGAGCAGCACTTC
>NA|TRBJ1-5|few|TRBV5-5
CASSLSQFLQPQHF
TGTGCCAGCAGCTTGTCCCAGTTTCTTCAGCCCCAGCATTTT
>NA|TRBJ1-1|many|TRBV7-7
CASSLKQGTEAFF
TGTGCTAGCAGCTTAAAACAGGGAACTGAAGCTTTCTTT
>NA|TRBJ1-2|NA|TRBV29-1
CSVWREGYTF
TGCAGCGTTTGGCGGGAGGGCTACACCTTC
>NA|TRBJ1-6|few|TRBV28
CASSPPAGENSPLHF
TGTGCCAGCAGTCCCCCGGCGGGTGAAAATTCACCCCTCCACTTT
>NA|TRBJ2-5|NA|TRBV20-1
CSVLQGIGETQYF
TGCAGTGTCCTACAGGGTATTGGGGAGACCCAGTACTTC
>NA|TRBJ1-1|many|TRBV5-8
CASSLRELGTEAFF
TGTGCCAGCAGCTTGAGGGAGCTAGGAACTGAAGCTTTCTTT
>NA|TRBJ1-3|NA|TRBV2
CASSDSGTRGNTIYF
TGTGCCAGCAGTGACTCCGGGACAAGAGGAAACACCATATATTTT
>NA|TRBJ1-1|few|TRBV20-1
CSARASRNTEAFF
TGCAGTGCTAGGGCTTCACGGAACACTGAAGCTTTCTTT
>TRBD1|TRBJ1-2|many|TRBV10-3
CASSEGQGYGYTF
TGTGCCTCCTCCGAGGGACAGGGCTATGGCTACACCTTC
>TRBD2|TRBJ2-7|NA|TRBV20-1
CSASKGLAGNEQYF
TGCAGTGCTAGTAAGGGACTAGCGGGGAATGAGCAGTACTTC
>NA|TRBJ2-5|NA|TRBV20-1
CSARRGAGAETQYF
TGCAGTGCTAGAAGAGGGGCAGGGGCGGAGACCCAGTACTTC
>TRBD1|TRBJ2-5|NA|TRBV15
CATSRDRGETQYF
TGTGCCACCAGCAGGGACAGGGGCGAGACCCAGTACTTC
>NA|TRBJ2-5|many|TRBV4-1
CASSQDTGTLLQETQYF
TGCGCCAGCAGCCAAGATACCGGGACACTCTTACAAGAGACCCAGTACTTC
>NA|TRBJ2-1|NA|TRBV4-2
CASSQEQESSYNEQFF
TGTGCCAGCAGCCAAGAACAGGAGAGCTCCTACAATGAGCAGTTCTTC
>TRBD1|TRBJ1-6|many|TRBV15
CATSRGEAGGRPLHF
TGTGCCACCAGCAGAGGGGAGGCAGGGGGAAGACCCCTCCACTTT
>NA|TRBJ1-5|NA|TRBV5-1
CASSLEGINQPQHF
TGCGCCAGCAGCTTGGAAGGGATTAATCAGCCCCAGCATTTT
>TRBD2|TRBJ2-2|NA|TRBV7-2
CASSPLAGETLFF
TGTGCCAGCAGCCCACTAGCGGGAGAGACCCTGTTTTTT
>NA|TRBJ2-3|NA|TRBV6-6
CASSYDNTDTQYF
TGTGCCAGCAGTTATGATAACACAGATACGCAGTATTTT
>NA|TRBJ1-2|NA|TRBV10-3
CASSGSSPFYGYTF
TGTGCCAGCAGTGGTTCCAGCCCCTTCTATGGCTACACCTTC
>NA|TRBJ2-3|NA|TRBV7-9
CASGGVDTDTQYF
TGTGCCAGTGGGGGAGTTGACACAGATACGCAGTATTTT
>NA|TRBJ1-1|NA|TRBV30
CAWSPARNTEAFF
TGTGCCTGGAGCCCTGCACGGAACACTGAAGCTTTCTTT
>NA|TRBJ1-2|many|TRBV9
CASSVGGAANYGYTF
TGTGCCAGCAGCGTAGGTGGAGCAGCTAACTATGGCTACACCTTC